This T cell receptor (beta chain) was obtained from a study of identical twins. All donors comprised healthy Caucasians. Only a few counts were recorded for this clonotype. Antigen: not known. Germline lookup yields CDR1 MGHDK and CDR2 SYGVNS. This CDR3 has 12 amino acids. V lost 7 bases and J 0 bases, leaving 6 bases between the germline ends. A universal primer site arose from template switching, and cDNA bore unique molecular identifiers. TCRdb analysed the 5' RACE reads with MiXCR anew, one entry per CDR3 protein. The data contain under 300,000 distinct CDR3 sequences, roughly 8.7% of them singletons. General study results and limits: The abundant beta clonotypes from cord blood had fewer insertions, and memory repertoires had none of this.

The data also belong to a second study, concerning yellow fever vaccine responses in identical twins.

Sequencing was carried out using CD8+ T cells sorted from blood. The chain combines TRBV25-1 with TRBJ1-1, with no clear D. This sequence originates from a woman younger than 35 in good health. CDR3 loop: CASIGMNTEAFF. The CDR3 DNA follows: TGTGCCAGCATAGGGATGAACACTGAAGCTTTCTTT.